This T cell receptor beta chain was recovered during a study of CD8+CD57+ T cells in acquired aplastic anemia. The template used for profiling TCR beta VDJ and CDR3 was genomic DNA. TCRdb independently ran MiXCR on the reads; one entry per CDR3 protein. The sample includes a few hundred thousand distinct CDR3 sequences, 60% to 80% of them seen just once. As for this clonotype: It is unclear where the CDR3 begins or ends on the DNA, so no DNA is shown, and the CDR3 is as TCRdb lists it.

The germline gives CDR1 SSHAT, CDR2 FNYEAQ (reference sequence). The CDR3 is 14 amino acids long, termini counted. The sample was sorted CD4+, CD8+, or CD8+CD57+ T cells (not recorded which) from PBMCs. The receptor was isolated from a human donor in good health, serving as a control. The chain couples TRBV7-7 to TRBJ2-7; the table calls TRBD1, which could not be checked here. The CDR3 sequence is CASCRGDRYEQYFF.